This is a list of T cell receptor beta chains from one sample in a study of T cells expressing NK-cell markers. No DNA is given; TCRdb re-called the 5' RACE reads and lists each CDR3 protein once. The ten top clones account for around 0.4%, within a sample of 200,000 to 300,000 distinct CDR3 sequences. Sequenced material: blood T cells: a sorted CD56 or NKG2C T cell subset, CD4+ or CD8+ T cells, or bulk PBMC T cells (not recorded which). The receptor source for this set is a man younger than 30 in good health. The CDR3 runs from the conserved cysteine through the conserved F or W. Clone size appears in some rows only: once, few, many, or a class for an expanded clone.

v_gene,j_gene,abundance,CDR3aa
TRBV20-1,TRBJ1-5,NA,CSATEAGTYSNQPQHF
TRBV4-3,TRBJ2-1,medium-sized,CASSLRSFGRDEQFF
TRBV12-3/TRBV12-4,TRBJ2-6,NA,CASTFEGASGANVLTF
TRBV6-2/TRBV6-3,TRBJ2-4,NA,CASSPLVPAKNIQYF
TRBV5-6,TRBJ2-1,NA,CASSPGQGADNEQFF
TRBV29-1,TRBJ2-7,NA,CSVEGMGQTSYEQYF
TRBV12-3/TRBV12-4,TRBJ2-1,NA,CASSSPGAVSSYNEQFF
TRBV7-2,TRBJ2-1,NA,CASSSSSGNEQFF
TRBV7-2,TRBJ2-7,NA,CASSLVASGSGDYEQYF
TRBV5-1,TRBJ1-5,NA,CASSLLGQGNQPQHF
TRBV28,TRBJ2-1,NA,CASGRQIKQFF
TRBV12-3/TRBV12-4,TRBJ2-3,NA,CASSPDRATLLDTQYF
TRBV5-5,TRBJ2-1,NA,CASSLSGTGNNEQFF
TRBV29-1,TRBJ2-3,NA,CSVPRGLDTQYF
TRBV6-2/TRBV6-3,TRBJ2-5,NA,CASNHLRGVEETQYF
TRBV12-3/TRBV12-4,TRBJ2-3,NA,CASSPSGAGADTQYF